This record looks at one T cell receptor beta chain sequence and its context. What this receptor recognizes is not known. No much larger clone is present one base from it, and per-base qualities are unavailable. RNA was extracted with the RNeasy kit and about 0.5 to 1 ug was reverse transcribed using random hexamers. TCR beta CDR3 regions were amplified with the immunoSEQ multiplex PCR assay covering 54 Vbeta and 13 Jbeta segments. PCR amplification bias was corrected using a synthetic template baseline for primer optimization and computational correction. In the paper's pipeline: Reads were assigned to V, D and J genes according to IMGT and analyzed in immunoSEQ Analyzer, with only productive sequences retained. Clonality was calculated as one minus the Shannon entropy normalized by log2 of the number of productive unique sequences. Public and private clones were assessed among the 100 most prevalent clones of each patient and control. Clones were defined as Susac-specific when absent from the healthy and MS cohorts, from about a thousand published viral clones and from other ImmuneACCESS disease sequences. TCRdb reanalyzed the raw reads on its own, using fastp at Q25 for trimming and MiXCR for clone calling, and kept in-frame beta chains. Every distinct CDR3 protein forms one entry, paired with its most common genes and DNA. TCRdb, not the authors, supplied the V and J calls. A total of hundreds of thousands of distinct CDR3 sequences appear in this sample, more than 80% of them only once. Under 0.15% of the sample rests with the top ten.

The source of the sample is a study of CD8 T cells in Susac syndrome (dated by TCRdb to between 2018 and 2021). For the study in its entirety: Repertoire sequencing was used to test whether CD8+ T cell activation and differentiation in Susac syndrome was antigen driven. CD8+ T cell repertoire clonality was compared between some 12 healthy donors, approximately 14 Susac syndrome patients and some 15 multiple sclerosis patients. What the research found in general, with its limitations: The TCR sequencing and HLA analysis was acknowledged to have included a relatively small number of individuals.

Reading from cysteine to phenylalanine, the CDR3 counts 14 amino acids. The CDR3 DNA has 42 bases and is translated from base 1. Trimming removed 5 bases from V and 6 bases from J; the gene matches leave 9 bases unexplained. Per the germline V gene (reference sequence), MNHEY is the CDR1 and SMNVEV is the CDR2. Peripheral blood CD8+ and CD4+ T cells from healthy donors, Susac syndrome patients and multiple sclerosis patients were profiled using high-throughput TCR beta sequencing. The multiple sclerosis controls were treatment-naive patients who had stable or active relapsing-remitting disease and met the revised McDonald criteria. Bulk CD8+ and CD4+ T cells were purified by magnetic negative isolation, while CD8+ TEMRA cells were enriched using FACS. Blood was collected in EDTA tubes and processed within 24 hours, with PBMCs isolated through density gradient centrifugation. PBMCs intended for TCR sequencing were frozen in liquid nitrogen and were later thawed in a 37 degrees C water bath. A purity of at least 90% was achieved for sorted or isolated CD4+, CD8+ and CD8+ TEMRA cells.

This sequence was found in a human donor with multiple sclerosis. The chain employs TRBV27 and TRBJ2-7; TRBD1 aligns with 8 central bases. Material for sequencing was CD8+ T cells from PBMCs. The CDR3 protein: CASSRGTGLCEQYF. The DNA is TGTGCCAGCAGTCGCGGGACAGGCCTCTGCGAGCAGTACTTC.